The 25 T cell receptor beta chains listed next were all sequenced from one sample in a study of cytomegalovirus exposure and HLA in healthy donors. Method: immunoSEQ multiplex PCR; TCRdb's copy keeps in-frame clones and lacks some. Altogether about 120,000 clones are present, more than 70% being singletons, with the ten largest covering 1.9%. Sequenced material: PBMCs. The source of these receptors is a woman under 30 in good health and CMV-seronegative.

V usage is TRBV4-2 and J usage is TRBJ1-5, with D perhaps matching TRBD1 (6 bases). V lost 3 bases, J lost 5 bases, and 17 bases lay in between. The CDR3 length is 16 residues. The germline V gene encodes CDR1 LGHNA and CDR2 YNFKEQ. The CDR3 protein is CASSHIPRDKDQPQHF. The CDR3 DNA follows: TGTGCCAGCAGCCACATCCCCCGGGACAAGGATCAGCCCCAGCATTTT.

CDR3 sequence (DNA): TGTGCCAGCAGCCTAGGTTTCTACGAGCAGTACTTC. Residues: CASSLGFYEQYF. The V call is TRBV5-5, the J call TRBJ2-7; no reliable D call. Germline V gene sequence: CDR1 SGHKS, CDR2 YYEKEE (reference sequence). Trimming cost V 4 bases and J 3 bases, with 8 bases left between them. CDR3 length: 12 residues.

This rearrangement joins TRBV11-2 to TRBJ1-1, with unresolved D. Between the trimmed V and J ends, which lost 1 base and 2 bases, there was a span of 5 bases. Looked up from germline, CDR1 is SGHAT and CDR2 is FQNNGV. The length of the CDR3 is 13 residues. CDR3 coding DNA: TGTGCCAGCAGCTTAGGTGTAAACACTGAAGCTTTCTTT. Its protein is CASSLGVNTEAFF.

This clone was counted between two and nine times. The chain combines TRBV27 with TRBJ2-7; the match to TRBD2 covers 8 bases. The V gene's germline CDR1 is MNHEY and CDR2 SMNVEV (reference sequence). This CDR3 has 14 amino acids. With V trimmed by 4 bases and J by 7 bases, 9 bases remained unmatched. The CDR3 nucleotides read TGTGCCAGCAGTTCCCGACTAGCGAGGAGTGAGCAGTACTTC. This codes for CASSSRLARSEQYF.

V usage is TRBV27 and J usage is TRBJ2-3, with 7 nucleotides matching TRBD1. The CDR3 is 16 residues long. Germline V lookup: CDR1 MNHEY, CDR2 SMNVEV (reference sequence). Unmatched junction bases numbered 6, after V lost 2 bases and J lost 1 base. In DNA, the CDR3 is TGTGCCAGCAGTTTAAGGTACAGGGGCGGCACAGATACGCAGTATTTT. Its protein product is CASSLRYRGGTDTQYF.

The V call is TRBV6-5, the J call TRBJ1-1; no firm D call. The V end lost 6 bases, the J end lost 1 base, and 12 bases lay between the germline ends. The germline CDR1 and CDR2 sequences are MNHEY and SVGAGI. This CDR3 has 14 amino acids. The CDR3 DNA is TGTGCCAGCAGGGACGGGAGCCAGAACACTGAAGCTTTCTTT. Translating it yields CASRDGSQNTEAFF.

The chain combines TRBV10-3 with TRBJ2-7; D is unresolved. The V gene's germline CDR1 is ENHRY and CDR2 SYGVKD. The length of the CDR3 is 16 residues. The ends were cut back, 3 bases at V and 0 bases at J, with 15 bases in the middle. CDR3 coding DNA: TGTGCCATCAGTGAAGGCGACTCCATCAACTCCTACGAGCAGTACTTC. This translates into CAISEGDSINSYEQYF.

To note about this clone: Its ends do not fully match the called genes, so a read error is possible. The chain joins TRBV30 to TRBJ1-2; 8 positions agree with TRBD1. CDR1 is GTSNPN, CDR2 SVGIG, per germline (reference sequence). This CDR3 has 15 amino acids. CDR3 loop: CARSLGQGETYGYTF. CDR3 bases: TGTGCCCGGAGTCTCGGACAGGGAGAAACTTATGGCTACACCTTC.

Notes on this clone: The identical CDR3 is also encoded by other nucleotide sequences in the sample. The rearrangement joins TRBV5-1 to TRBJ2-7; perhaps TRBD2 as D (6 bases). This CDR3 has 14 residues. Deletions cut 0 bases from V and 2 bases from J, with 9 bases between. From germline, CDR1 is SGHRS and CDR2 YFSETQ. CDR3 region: CASSLVGGTYEQYF. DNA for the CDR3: TGCGCCAGCAGCTTGGTTGGCGGGACCTACGAGCAGTACTTC.

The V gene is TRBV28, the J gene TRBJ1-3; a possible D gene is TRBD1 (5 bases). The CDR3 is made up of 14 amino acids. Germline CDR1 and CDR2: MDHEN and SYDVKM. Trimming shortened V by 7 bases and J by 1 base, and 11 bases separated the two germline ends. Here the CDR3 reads CASTRVSSGNTIYF. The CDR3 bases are TGTGCCAGCACCAGGGTTAGTTCTGGAAACACCATATATTTT.

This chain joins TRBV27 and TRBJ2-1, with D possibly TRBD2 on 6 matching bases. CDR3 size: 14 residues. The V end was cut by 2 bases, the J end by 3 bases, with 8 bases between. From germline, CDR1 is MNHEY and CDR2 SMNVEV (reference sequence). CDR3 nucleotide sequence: TGTGCCAGCAGTTTACGGGGGTTCTACAATGAGCAGTTCTTC. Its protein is CASSLRGFYNEQFF.

This CDR3 is CASREGTSHNEQFF. CDR3 sequence (DNA): TGTGCCAGCAGAGAGGGGACAAGCCACAATGAGCAGTTCTTC. The gene calls are TRBV2 and TRBJ2-1, with D possibly being TRBD1 (6 bases). This CDR3 contains 14 residues. Germline CDR1 and CDR2: SNHLY and FYNNEI. With 6 bases removed from V and 5 bases from J, the gap between germline ends came to 14 bases.

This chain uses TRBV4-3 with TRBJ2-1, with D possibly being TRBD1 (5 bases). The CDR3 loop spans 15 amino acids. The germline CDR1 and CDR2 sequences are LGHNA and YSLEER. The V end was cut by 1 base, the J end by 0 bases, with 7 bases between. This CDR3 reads CASSQGGLSYNEQFF. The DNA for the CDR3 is TGCGCCAGCAGCCAAGGGGGCCTCTCCTACAATGAGCAGTTCTTC.

DNA for the CDR3: TGTGCCAGCAGCCAAAACGTCGACAGTTACACTGAAGCTTTCTTT. It encodes CASSQNVDSYTEAFF. This chain connects TRBV9 to TRBJ1-1; D may be TRBD1 (5 bases). The germline gives CDR1 SGDLS, CDR2 YYNGEE. V was pared by 4 bases and J by 3 bases, with 16 bases between. CDR3 size: 15 residues.

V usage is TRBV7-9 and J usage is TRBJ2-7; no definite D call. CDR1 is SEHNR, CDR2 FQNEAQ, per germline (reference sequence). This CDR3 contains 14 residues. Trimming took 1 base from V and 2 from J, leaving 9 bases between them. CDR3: CASSLDPFTYEQYF. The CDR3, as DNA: TGTGCCAGCAGCTTAGATCCTTTTACCTACGAGCAGTACTTC.

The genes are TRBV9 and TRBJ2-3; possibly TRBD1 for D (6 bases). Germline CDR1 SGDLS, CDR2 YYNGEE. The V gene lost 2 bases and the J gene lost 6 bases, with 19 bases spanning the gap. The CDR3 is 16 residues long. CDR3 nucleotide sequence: TGTGCCAGCAGCGTCAGGACTGAAGGAAGGGGGGATACGCAGTATTTT. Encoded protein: CASSVRTEGRGDTQYF.

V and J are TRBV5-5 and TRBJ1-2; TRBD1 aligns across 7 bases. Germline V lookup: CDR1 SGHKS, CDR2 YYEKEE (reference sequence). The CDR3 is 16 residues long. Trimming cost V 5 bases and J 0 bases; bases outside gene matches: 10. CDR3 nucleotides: TGTGCCAGCAGAAAGGCTCTGACAGGGACTAACTATGGCTACACCTTC. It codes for CASRKALTGTNYGYTF. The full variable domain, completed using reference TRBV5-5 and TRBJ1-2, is DAGVTQSPTHLIKTRGQQVTLRCSPISGHKSVSWYQQVLGQGPQFIFQYYEKEERGRGNFPDRFSARQFPNYSSELNVNALLLGDSALYLCASRKALTGTNYGYTFGSGTRLTVV.

CDR3 bases: TGTGCCAGCACCCAGGTCAAGTTGGACACCTACGAGCAGTACTTC. This encodes CASTQVKLDTYEQYF. V usage is TRBV5-8 and J usage is TRBJ2-7; maybe TRBD1 (5 bases). With 6 bases removed from V and 2 bases from J, the gap between germline ends came to 18 bases. This CDR3 region has 15 residues. Germline V gives CDR1 SGHTS, CDR2 YDEGEE.

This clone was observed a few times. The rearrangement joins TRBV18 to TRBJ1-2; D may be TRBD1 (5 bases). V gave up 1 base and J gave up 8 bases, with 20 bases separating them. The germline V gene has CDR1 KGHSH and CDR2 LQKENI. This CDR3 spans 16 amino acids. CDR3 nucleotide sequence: TGTGCCAGCTCACCACTGGCGGGGCCTGGCGAAGAAGGCTACACCTTC. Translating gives CASSPLAGPGEEGYTF.

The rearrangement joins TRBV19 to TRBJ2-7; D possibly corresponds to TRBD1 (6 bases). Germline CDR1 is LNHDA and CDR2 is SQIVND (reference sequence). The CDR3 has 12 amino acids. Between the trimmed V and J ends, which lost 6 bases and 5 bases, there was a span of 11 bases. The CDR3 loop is CASSGTFDEQYF. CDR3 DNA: TGTGCCAGTAGCGGGACATTCGACGAGCAGTACTTC.

CDR3 in DNA: TGTGCCAGCAGCGCTTGGAGGGGGCTCCAAGAGACCCAGTACTTC. Translating gives CASSAWRGLQETQYF. V and J are TRBV13 and TRBJ2-5, with TRBD1 as a possible D gene (7 bases). This CDR3 is built from 15 residues. Germline V gene lookup returns CDR1 PRHDT and CDR2 FYEKMQ (reference sequence). The V end lost 5 bases, the J end lost 1 base, and 14 bases lay between the germline ends.

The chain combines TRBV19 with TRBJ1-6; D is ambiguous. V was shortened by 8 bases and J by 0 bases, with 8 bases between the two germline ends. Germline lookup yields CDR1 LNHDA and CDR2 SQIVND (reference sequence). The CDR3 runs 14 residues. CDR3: CASATSSYNSPLHF. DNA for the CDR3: TGTGCCAGTGCCACAAGCTCCTATAATTCACCCCTCCACTTT.

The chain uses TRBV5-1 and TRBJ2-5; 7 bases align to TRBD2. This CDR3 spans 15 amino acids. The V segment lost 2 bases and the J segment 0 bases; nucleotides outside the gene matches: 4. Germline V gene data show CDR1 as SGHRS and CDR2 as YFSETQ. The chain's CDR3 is CASSFSGGYQETQYF. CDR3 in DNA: TGCGCCAGCAGCTTTTCGGGGGGATACCAAGAGACCCAGTACTTC.

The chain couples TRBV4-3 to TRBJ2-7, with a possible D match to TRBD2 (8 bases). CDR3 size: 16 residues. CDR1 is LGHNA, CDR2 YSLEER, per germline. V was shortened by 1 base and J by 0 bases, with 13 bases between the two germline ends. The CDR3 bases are TGCGCCAGCAGCCAAGTAGCGGGACAGCACTCCTACGAGCAGTACTTC. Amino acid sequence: CASSQVAGQHSYEQYF.

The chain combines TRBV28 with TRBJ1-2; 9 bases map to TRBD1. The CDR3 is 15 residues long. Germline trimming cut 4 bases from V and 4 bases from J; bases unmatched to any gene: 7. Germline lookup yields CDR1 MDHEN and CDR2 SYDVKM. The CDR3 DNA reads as TGTGCCAGCAGTTCGTTCGGGACAGGGACCTATGGCTACACCTTC. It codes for CASSSFGTGTYGYTF.